The clone carrying this T cell receptor (beta chain) was seen once. This record belongs to a study of blood T cell repertoires in COVID-19. The CDR3 is 14 residues long. Trimming took 2 bases from V and 1 from J, leaving 8 bases between them. Germline V gene sequence: CDR1 MNHEY, CDR2 SVGAGI. Only in-frame clones appear in the TCRdb table, and some are missing; sequencing was by immunoSEQ multiplex PCR. The table lists around 200,000 clones, approximately 90% of them singletons. The sequence was obtained from a woman under 30 who had recovered from COVID-19. The chain is built from TRBV6-5 and TRBJ1-1, with D perhaps matching TRBD1 (6 bases). What was sequenced was PBMCs or T cells enriched from blood (not recorded which). The CDR3 sequence: CASSYETGNTEAFF. CDR3 in DNA: TGTGCCAGCAGTTACGAGACAGGGAACACTGAAGCTTTCTTT.